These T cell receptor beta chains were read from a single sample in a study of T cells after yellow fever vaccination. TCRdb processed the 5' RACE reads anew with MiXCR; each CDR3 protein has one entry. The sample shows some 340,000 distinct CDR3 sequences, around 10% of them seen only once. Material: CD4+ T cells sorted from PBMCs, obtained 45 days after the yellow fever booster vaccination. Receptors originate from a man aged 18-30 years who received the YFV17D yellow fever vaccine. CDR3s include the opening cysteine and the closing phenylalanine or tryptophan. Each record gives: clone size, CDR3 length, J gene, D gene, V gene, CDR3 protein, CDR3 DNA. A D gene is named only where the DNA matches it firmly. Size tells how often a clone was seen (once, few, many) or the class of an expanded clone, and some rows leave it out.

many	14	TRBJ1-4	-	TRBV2	CASSEVAANEKLFF	TGTGCCAGCAGTGAAGTGGCAGCAAATGAAAAACTGTTTTTT
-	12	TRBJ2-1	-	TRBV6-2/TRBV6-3	CASSDHRGRQFF	TGTGCCAGCAGTGACCACAGAGGACGGCAGTTCTTC
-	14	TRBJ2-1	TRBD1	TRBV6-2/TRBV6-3	CASSYTTGYGEQFF	TGTGCCAGCAGTTACACGACAGGGTACGGTGAGCAGTTCTTC
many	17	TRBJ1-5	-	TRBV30	CAWSPSFGGRRNQPQHF	TGTGCCTGGAGTCCCTCTTTCGGCGGCAGACGCAATCAGCCCCAGCATTTT
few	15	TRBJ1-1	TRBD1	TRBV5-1	CASSTAGQGNLPAFF	TGCGCCAGCAGCACCGCGGGACAGGGAAATCTACCAGCTTTCTTT
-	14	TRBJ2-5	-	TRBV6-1	CASRGSGGGETQYF	TGTGCCAGCAGAGGGTCTGGGGGAGGAGAGACCCAGTACTTC
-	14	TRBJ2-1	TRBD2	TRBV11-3	CASSVTSAYNEQFF	TGTGCCAGCAGCGTTACTAGCGCGTACAATGAGCAGTTCTTC
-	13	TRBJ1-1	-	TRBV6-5	CASSLQGDLEAFF	TGTGCCAGCAGTTTGCAGGGTGACCTTGAAGCTTTCTTT
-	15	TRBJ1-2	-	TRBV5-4	CASSLGEGNYYGYTF	TGTGCCAGCAGCTTAGGGGAGGGCAATTACTATGGCTACACCTTC
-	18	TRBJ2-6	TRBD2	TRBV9	CASSVAGLVAAGANVLTF	TGTGCCAGCAGCGTAGCCGGACTAGTTGCAGCTGGGGCCAACGTCCTGACTTTC
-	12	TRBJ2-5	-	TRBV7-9	CASGSLDGTQYF	TGTGCCAGCGGGTCGCTTGATGGGACCCAGTACTTC
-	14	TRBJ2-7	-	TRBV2	CASSAGTPSWEQYF	TGTGCCAGCAGCGCCGGGACTCCGTCGTGGGAGCAGTACTTC
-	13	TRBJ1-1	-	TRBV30	CAWSVRGPTEAFF	TGTGCCTGGAGTGTACGAGGGCCCACTGAAGCTTTCTTT
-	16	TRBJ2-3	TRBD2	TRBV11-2	CASRRALAGRTDTQYF	TGTGCCAGCAGAAGAGCCCTAGCGGGGAGGACAGATACGCAGTATTTT
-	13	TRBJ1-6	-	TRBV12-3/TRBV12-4	CASSRVDDSPLHF	TGTGCCAGCAGTCGAGTGGACGATTCACCCCTCCACTTT
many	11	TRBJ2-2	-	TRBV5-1	CASSPSGELFF	TGCGCCAGCAGTCCGTCCGGGGAGCTGTTTTTT
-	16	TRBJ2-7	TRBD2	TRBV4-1	CASSQKSGGNAYEQYF	TGCGCCAGCAGCCAAAAGTCGGGGGGAAACGCCTACGAGCAGTACTTC
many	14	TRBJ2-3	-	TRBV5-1	CASSLTGSADTQYF	TGCGCCAGCAGCTTGACAGGGAGCGCAGATACGCAGTATTTT
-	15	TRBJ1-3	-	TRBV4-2	CASKRDGLGENTIYF	TGTGCCAGCAAAAGGGACGGACTCGGTGAAAACACCATATATTTT
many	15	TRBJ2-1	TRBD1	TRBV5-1	CASSLYGQENNEQFF	TGCGCCAGCAGCTTATATGGACAGGAAAACAATGAGCAGTTCTTC
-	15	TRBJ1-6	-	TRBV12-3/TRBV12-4	CASRSTLRGNSPLHF	TGTGCCAGCAGGTCCACCTTAAGGGGTAATTCACCCCTCCACTTT
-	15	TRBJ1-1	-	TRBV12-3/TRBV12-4	CASTIAGALGTEAFF	TGTGCCAGCACTATCGCCGGGGCGCTCGGCACTGAAGCTTTCTTT
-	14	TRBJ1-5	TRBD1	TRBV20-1	CSARVGRGYQPQHF	TGCAGTGCTAGAGTGGGCAGGGGGTATCAGCCCCAGCATTTT
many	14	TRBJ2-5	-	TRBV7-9	CASSLLGRGETQYF	TGTGCCAGCAGCTTACTTGGCAGGGGAGAGACCCAGTACTTC
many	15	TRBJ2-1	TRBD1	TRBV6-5	CASSYSTPIRDRVFF	TGTGCCAGCAGTTACTCGACGCCGATCCGGGACAGGGTCTTCTTC
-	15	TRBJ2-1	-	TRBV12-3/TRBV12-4	CASSLSHRANNEQFF	TGTGCCAGCAGTTTATCCCACCGGGCCAACAATGAGCAGTTCTTC
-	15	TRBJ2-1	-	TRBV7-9	CASSSFSTGGPTDFF	TGTGCCAGCAGCTCCTTCTCGACAGGAGGTCCCACAGATTTCTTC
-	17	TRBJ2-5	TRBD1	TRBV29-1	CSDDPPGDRAYQETQYF	TGCAGCGACGACCCTCCCGGGGACAGAGCGTACCAAGAGACCCAGTACTTC
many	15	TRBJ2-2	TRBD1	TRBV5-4	CASSSGTGNTGELFF	TGTGCCAGCAGCTCAGGGACAGGGAACACCGGGGAGCTGTTTTTT
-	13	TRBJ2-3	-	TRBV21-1	CASSKVGGREGYF	TGTGCCAGCAGCAAAGTCGGTGGCCGAGAGGGGTATTTT
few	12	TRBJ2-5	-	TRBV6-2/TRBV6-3	CASRDYPETQYF	TGTGCCAGCAGAGACTATCCAGAGACCCAGTACTTC
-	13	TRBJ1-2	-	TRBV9	CASSVNDNYGYTF	TGTGCCAGCAGCGTAAATGATAACTATGGCTACACCTTC
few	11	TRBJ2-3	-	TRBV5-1	CASRGEDTQYF	TGCGCCAGCAGGGGGGAAGATACGCAGTATTTT
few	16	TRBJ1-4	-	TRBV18	CASSPGGSTTNEKLFF	TGTGCCAGCTCACCGGGGGGTTCTACAACTAATGAAAAACTGTTTTTT
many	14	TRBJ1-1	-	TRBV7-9	CASSLGGQGTEAFF	TGTGCCAGCAGCTTAGGGGGGCAGGGTACTGAAGCTTTCTTT